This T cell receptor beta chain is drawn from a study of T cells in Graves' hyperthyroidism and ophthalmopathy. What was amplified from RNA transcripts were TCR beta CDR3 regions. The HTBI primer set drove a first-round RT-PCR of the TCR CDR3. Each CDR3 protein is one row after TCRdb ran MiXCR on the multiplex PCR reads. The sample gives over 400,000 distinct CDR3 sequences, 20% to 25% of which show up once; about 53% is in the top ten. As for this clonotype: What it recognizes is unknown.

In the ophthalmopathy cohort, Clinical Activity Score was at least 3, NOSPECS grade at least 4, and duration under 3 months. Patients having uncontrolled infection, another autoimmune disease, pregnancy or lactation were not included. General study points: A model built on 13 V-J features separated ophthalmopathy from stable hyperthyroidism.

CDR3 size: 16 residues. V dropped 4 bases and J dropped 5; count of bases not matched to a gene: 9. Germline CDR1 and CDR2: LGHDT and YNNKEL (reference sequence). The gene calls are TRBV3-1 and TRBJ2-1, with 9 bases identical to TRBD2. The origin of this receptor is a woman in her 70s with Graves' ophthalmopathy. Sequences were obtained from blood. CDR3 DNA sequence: TGTGCCAGCAGCCCGCTAGGGGGACTAGCCAACAATGAGCAGTTCTTC. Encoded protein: CASSPLGGLANNEQFF.